These 18 T cell receptor beta chains were all obtained from the same sample, sequenced in a study of blood T cell repertoires in COVID-19 (dated by TCRdb to 2020 to 2022). The library was built by means of the immunoSEQ multiplex PCR assay. What TCRdb holds here is the immuneACCESS table cut down to in-frame rearrangements. Part of the clones is not present; checked against another copy, under half of the missing clones reflect an unresolved V gene, and the others are unexplained. This sample lists about 280,000 clones; around 80% were detected once. Together, the top ten hold less than 5.5% of the sample. Sequencing was done on a sample of PBMCs or T cells enriched from blood (not recorded which). These TCRs come from a man between 35 and 55 years old who had been exposed to COVID-19.

This rearrangement joins TRBV5-1 to TRBJ1-4; D is unresolved. The CDR3 length is 16 residues. V was pared by 1 base and J by 0 bases, with 10 bases between. Germline V gives CDR1 SGHRS, CDR2 YFSETQ. The CDR3 reads CASSLFPSSTNEKLFF. In DNA, the CDR3 is TGCGCCAGCAGCTTGTTCCCGTCGTCAACTAATGAAAAACTGTTTTTT.

CDR3 DNA sequence: TGTGCCAGTAGTGATACAGGTGGAAACACCATATATTTT. This translates into CASSDTGGNTIYF. This chain links TRBV19 with TRBJ1-3; D perhaps matches TRBD1 (5 bases). Trimming removed 5 bases at V and 3 bases at J, with 8 bases between. Germline CDR1 LNHDA, CDR2 SQIVND (reference sequence). This CDR3 region has 13 residues.

The chain combines TRBV7-3 with TRBJ2-6; possibly TRBD1 for D (5 bases). V was pared by 2 bases and J by 1 base, with 12 bases between. CDR1 is SGHTA and CDR2 is FQGTGA in the germline V gene. The CDR3 sequence is 17 residues long. In nucleotides, the CDR3 is TGTGCCAGCAGCTTAGGAGTTTCAGGGTCTGGGGCCAACGTCCTGACTTTC. Its translation is CASSLGVSGSGANVLTF.

This chain links TRBV5-4 with TRBJ2-6, with D uncertain. Germline values: CDR1 SGHNT, CDR2 YYREEE (reference sequence). The CDR3 spans 15 residues. Trimming pared 5 bases from V and 0 bases from J, leaving 9 bases between. The CDR3 nucleotides read TGTGCCAGCAGTTCTCAGGTCTCTGGGGCCAACGTCCTGACTTTC. Protein product: CASSSQVSGANVLTF.

The V and J genes are TRBV5-5 and TRBJ2-7, with D possibly TRBD2 on 6 matching bases. The V gene lost 0 bases and the J gene lost 4 bases, with 14 bases spanning the gap. The CDR3 is 15 amino acids. CDR1 and CDR2 (germline): SGHKS, YYEKEE (reference sequence). The CDR3 DNA reads TGTGCCAGCAGCTTGGGCCGGGAGTTGTTGTACGAGCAGTACTTC. Encoded protein: CASSLGRELLYEQYF.

There are a few counts of this clone. This chain joins TRBV2 and TRBJ2-7, with D possibly being TRBD2 (6 bases). This CDR3 contains 14 residues. The V end lost 7 bases, the J end lost 2 bases, and 15 bases lay between the germline ends. Germline assignment: CDR1 SNHLY and CDR2 FYNNEI. CDR3 nucleotide sequence: TGTGCCAGCATTATGGGACTCCACCCCTACGAGCAGTACTTC. Its protein is CASIMGLHPYEQYF.

The chain uses TRBV19 and TRBJ2-5; unclear D gene. Germline loops: CDR1 LNHDA, CDR2 SQIVND (reference sequence). Trimming pared 6 bases from V and 1 base from J, leaving 15 bases between. The CDR3 spans 15 residues. This chain's CDR3 is CASSLTVASQETQYF. CDR3 nucleotide sequence: TGTGCCAGTAGCCTGACGGTAGCTAGCCAAGAGACCCAGTACTTC.

DNA for the CDR3: TGTGCCAGCAGCTTTACACAGAGCTCTGGAAACACCATATATTTT. As protein: CASSFTQSSGNTIYF. The rearrangement links TRBV7-8 to TRBJ1-3; D remains unclear. V lost 3 bases, J lost 0 bases, and 9 bases lay in between. This CDR3 region has 15 residues. Germline V gene sequence: CDR1 SGHVS, CDR2 FQNEAQ.

This chain joins TRBV6-6 and TRBJ1-1; D not resolved. Germline-derived CDR1 and CDR2 are MNHNY and SVGAGI (reference sequence). V was pared by 5 bases and J by 3 bases, with 7 bases between. This CDR3 spans 12 amino acids. The chain's CDR3 is CASSVVDTEAFF. Here the CDR3 DNA reads TGTGCCAGCAGTGTTGTAGACACTGAAGCTTTCTTT.

This sequence joins TRBV5-1 and TRBJ2-1; 10 bases are a match to TRBD1. After removal of 6 bases from V and 7 bases from J, the junction contained 10 bases not matched to a gene. The length of the CDR3 is 15 residues. CDR1 SGHRS and CDR2 YFSETQ come from the germline V gene. The CDR3 here is CASNTGTGDRNEQFF. The DNA of the CDR3 is TGCGCCAGCAACACCGGGACAGGGGATCGAAATGAGCAGTTCTTC.

The gene calls are TRBV24-1 and TRBJ2-1, with D hard to call. This CDR3 is 13 amino acids long. Trimming took 2 bases from V and 12 from J, leaving 13 bases between them. CDR1 and CDR2 (germline): KGHDR, SFDVKD. Here the CDR3 DNA reads TGTGCCACCAGTGATTCGAAAGTGCAACTGCAGTTCTTC. The encoded protein is CATSDSKVQLQFF.

This clone is a singleton in its sample. The chain has TRBV25-1 and TRBJ1-6; D remains ambiguous. Trimming left V 5 bases short and J 6 bases short, with 11 bases between. This CDR3 is built from 14 residues. Germline CDR1 is MGHDK and CDR2 is SYGVNS. The CDR3 bases are TGTGCCAGCAGTTCGGAGGCGGTTAATTCACCCCTCCACTTT. Translated: CASSSEAVNSPLHF.

The chain uses TRBV6-1 and TRBJ1-5, with a tentative D call TRBD1 (6 bases). This CDR3 is 13 amino acids long. Trimming removed 2 bases at V and 7 bases at J, with 9 bases between. Per the germline V gene, CDR1 is MNHNS and CDR2 is SASEGT. DNA of the CDR3: TGTGCCAGCAGTGAAAGGGGGACACAGCCCCAGCATTTT. Its protein product is CASSERGTQPQHF.

As to this clone: One end of the junction fails to match germline, which may point to a read error. The chain is built from TRBV30 and TRBJ2-4; D is unresolved. Germline V gene data show CDR1 as GTSNPN and CDR2 as SVGIG (reference sequence). The length of the CDR3 is 15 residues. In DNA form, the CDR3 reads TGTGCCTGGAGTTCCGGTCCGAACCCATTCATTCCGAATATGTTC. Translating gives CAWSSGPNPFIPNMF.

This chain uses TRBV11-3 with TRBJ2-7; the D is unclear. Germline-derived CDR1 and CDR2 are SGHNT and YENEEA. V lost 1 base to trimming and J lost 3 bases, with 4 bases between them. This CDR3 is 12 amino acids long. The CDR3 reads CASSLGSYEQYF. The CDR3, as DNA: TGTGCCAGCAGCTTAGGCAGCTACGAGCAGTACTTC.

The rearrangement uses TRBV7-3 and TRBJ2-7, with TRBD2 matching 10 bases. V lost 2 bases and J lost 7; bases outside the gene matches: 8. This CDR3 has 15 residues. Germline CDR1 and CDR2: SGHTA and FQGTGA. The CDR3 is CASSLGASGSHEQYF. DNA of the CDR3: TGTGCCAGCAGCTTAGGGGCTAGCGGGAGTCATGAGCAGTACTTC.

V gene TRBV3-1 (or the pseudogene TRBV3-2) combines with J gene TRBJ1-1; no definite D call. The germline gives CDR1 LGHDT, CDR2 YNNKEL (reference sequence). V was pared by 0 bases and J by 8 bases, with 10 bases between. The CDR3 covers 13 residues. CDR3 sequence reads: CASSQDRRREAFF. CDR3 nucleotide sequence: TGTGCCAGCAGCCAAGATCGGCGCAGGGAAGCTTTCTTT.

The V and J genes are TRBV5-1 and TRBJ1-5, with no clear D. Germline loops: CDR1 SGHRS, CDR2 YFSETQ. The V end lost 4 bases, the J end lost 0 bases, and 14 bases lay between the germline ends. The CDR3 runs 16 residues. This CDR3 is CASSPSPRNSNQPQHF. CDR3 bases: TGCGCCAGCAGCCCCTCACCCAGGAATAGCAATCAGCCCCAGCATTTT.